The text below deals with one T cell receptor (beta chain). Its antigen is unidentified. The data derive from a study of T cell repertoires in aging, cancer and after chemotherapy. As for the study in general: Donor ages fell into six groups from 30 or younger up to 70 or older. Chronic lymphocytic leukemia patients on fludarabine- or bendamustine-based regimens gave paired samples before and after chemotherapy. Study findings and constraints: Loss of evenness, beyond lost richness, contributed to age-related TCR diversity decline in cancer patients. Thymic emigration or peripheral T cell expansion may be impaired by lymphoid organ infiltration in hematological cancer.

Trimming left V 7 bases short and J 11 bases short, with 21 bases between. The CDR3 length is 14 residues. Germline-derived CDR1 and CDR2 are MNHNY and SVGAGI (reference sequence). Rearranged V-D-J TRB sequences were amplified with a mixed TRB-A/B primer pool. TCRdb reprocessed the multiplex PCR reads with MiXCR, giving one entry per CDR3 protein. The table includes 400 to 500 distinct CDR3 sequences, about 32% detected once. TCR beta rearrangements were amplified from peripheral blood genomic DNA. This sequence originates from a human donor with a blood cancer. The chain joins TRBV6-6 to TRBJ1-5, with D unresolved. The specimen was blood. DNA of the CDR3: TGTGCCAGCACCCCAACCGGAAAAGGCCTTACCCAGCATTTT. Translating gives CASTPTGKGLTQHF.